This T cell receptor (beta chain) came from a study of beta chain features in type 1 diabetes. Reverse transcription of all isolated RNA meant that expressed TCRB transcripts were sequenced. Sequenced by immunoSEQ multiplex PCR; TCRdb stores in-frame clones only, minus some. Seen here are about 280,000 clones, approximately 16% observed once, and the top ten hold 0.015% to 0.017%. For this clone: Antigen specificity is unknown.

Study-wide results and limits: Insertions at VDJ junctions were less frequent in type 1 diabetes patients. These patients also deleted more nucleotides at the same junctions. Researchers report that Type 1 diabetes patients had moderately but significantly shorter TCRB CDR3s across all four CD4+ subsets.

The CDR3 extends over 13 amino acids. Trimming removed 7 bases at V and 6 bases at J, with 15 bases between. Germline assignment: CDR1 MDHEN and CDR2 SYDVKM. The sequenced sample was naive CD4+ T cells from blood. This clonotype originated in a man younger than 30 with type 1 diabetes. This chain links TRBV28 with TRBJ1-2, with D possibly being TRBD1 (6 bases). The CDR3 region is CASKYGGHNGYTF. The CDR3 DNA reads as TGTGCCAGCAAGTATGGGGGACACAATGGCTACACCTTC.